This paragraph covers one TCR beta chain sequence. Researchers collected ten milliliters of peripheral blood from every single donor. A second PCR, run for roughly 7 to 12 cycles, used a sample-barcoded 5' primer plus a J-beta primer mix. A tag from a template-switch adaptor with 12 random nucleotides marked each cDNA molecule. A minimum of 3 million CDR3-containing paired-end reads was obtained for each sample. TCRdb used MiXCR to reprocess the 5' RACE reads, holding one entry per CDR3 protein. The data contain 650,000 to 700,000 distinct CDR3 sequences, 52% of them singletons. The sample comes from a study of blood T cells in healthy people across ages. V lost 1 base, J lost 7 bases, and 3 bases stayed unmatched. Per germline, CDR1 LGHDT and CDR2 YNNKEL (reference sequence). The CDR3 runs 15 residues.

The chain joins TRBV3-1 to TRBJ2-3; 12 nucleotides line up with TRBD2. Sequencing was done on a sample of blood. This TCR was sampled from a woman of 80 years or more in good health. CDR3 protein: CASSQAGLAGHTQYF. The CDR3 DNA follows: TGTGCCAGCAGCCAAGCCGGACTAGCGGGACATACGCAGTATTTT.